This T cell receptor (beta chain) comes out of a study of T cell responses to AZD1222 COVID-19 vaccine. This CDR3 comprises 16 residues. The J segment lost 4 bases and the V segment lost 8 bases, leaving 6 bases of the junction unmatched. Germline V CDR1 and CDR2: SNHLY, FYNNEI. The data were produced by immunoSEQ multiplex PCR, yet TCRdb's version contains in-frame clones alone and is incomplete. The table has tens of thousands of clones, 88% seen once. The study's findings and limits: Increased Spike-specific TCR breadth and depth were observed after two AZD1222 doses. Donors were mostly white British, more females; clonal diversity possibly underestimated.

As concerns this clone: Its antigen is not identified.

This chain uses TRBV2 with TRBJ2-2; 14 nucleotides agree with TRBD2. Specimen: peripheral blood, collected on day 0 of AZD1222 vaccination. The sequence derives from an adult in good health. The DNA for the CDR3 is TGTGCCAGCCGGGAGACTAGCGGGAGGGCCACCGGGGAGCTGTTTTTT. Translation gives CASRETSGRATGELFF.